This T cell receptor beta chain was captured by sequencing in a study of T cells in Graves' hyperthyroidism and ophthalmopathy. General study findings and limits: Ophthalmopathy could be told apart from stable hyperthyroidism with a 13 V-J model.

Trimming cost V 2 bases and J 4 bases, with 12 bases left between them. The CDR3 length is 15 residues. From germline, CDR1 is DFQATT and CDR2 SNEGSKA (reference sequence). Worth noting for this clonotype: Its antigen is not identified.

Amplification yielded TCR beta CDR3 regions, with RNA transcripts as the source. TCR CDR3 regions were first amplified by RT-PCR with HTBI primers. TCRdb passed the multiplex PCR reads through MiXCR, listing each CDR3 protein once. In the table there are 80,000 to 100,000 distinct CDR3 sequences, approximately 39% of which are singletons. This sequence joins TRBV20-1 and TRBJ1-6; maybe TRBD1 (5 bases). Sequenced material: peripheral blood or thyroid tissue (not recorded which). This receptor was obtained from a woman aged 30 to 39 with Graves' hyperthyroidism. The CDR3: CSARSYGAYNSPLHF. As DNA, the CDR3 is TGCAGTGCTAGATCTTATGGGGCTTATAATTCACCCCTCCACTTT.